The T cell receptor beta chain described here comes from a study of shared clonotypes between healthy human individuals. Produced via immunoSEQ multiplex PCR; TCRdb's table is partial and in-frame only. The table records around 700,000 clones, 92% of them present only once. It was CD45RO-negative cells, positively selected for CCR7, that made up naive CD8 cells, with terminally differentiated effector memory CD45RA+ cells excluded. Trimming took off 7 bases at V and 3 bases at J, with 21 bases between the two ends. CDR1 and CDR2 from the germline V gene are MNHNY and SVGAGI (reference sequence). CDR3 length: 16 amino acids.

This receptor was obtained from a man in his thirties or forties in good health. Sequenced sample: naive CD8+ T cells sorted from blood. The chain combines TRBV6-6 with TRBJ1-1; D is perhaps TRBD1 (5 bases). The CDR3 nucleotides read TGTGCCAGCAACTCACCTCCAGGGTATTTGGACACTGAAGCTTTCTTT. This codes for CASNSPPGYLDTEAFF.